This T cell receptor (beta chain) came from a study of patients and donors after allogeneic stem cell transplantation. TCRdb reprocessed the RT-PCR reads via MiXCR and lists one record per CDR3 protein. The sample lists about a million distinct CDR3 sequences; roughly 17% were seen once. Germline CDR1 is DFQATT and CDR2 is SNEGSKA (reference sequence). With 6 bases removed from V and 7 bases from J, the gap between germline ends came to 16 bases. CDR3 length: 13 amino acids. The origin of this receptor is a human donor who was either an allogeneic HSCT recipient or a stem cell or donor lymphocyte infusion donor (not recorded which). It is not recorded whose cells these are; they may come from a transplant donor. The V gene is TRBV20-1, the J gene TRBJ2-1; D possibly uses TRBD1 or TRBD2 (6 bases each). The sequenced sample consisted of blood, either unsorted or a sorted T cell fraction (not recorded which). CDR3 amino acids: CSATGGRQNEQFF. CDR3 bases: TGCAGTGCCACTGGGGGGCGGCAGAATGAGCAGTTCTTC.